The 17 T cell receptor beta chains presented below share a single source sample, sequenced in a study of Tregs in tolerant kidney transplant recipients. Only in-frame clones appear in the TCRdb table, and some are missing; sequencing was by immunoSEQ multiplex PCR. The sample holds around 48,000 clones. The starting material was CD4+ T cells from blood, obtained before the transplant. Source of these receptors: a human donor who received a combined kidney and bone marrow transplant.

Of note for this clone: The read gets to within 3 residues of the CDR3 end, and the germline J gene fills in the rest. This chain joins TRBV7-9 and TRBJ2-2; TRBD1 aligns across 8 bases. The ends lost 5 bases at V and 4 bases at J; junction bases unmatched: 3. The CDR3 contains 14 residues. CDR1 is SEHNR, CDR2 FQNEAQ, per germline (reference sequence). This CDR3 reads CASSTTGGTGELFF. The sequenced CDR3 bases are TGTGCCAGCAGCACCACAGGGGGCACCGGGGAG. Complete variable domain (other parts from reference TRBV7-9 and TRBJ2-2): DTGVSQNPRHKITKRGQNVTFRCDPISEHNRLYWYRQTLGQGPEFLTYFQNEAQLEKSRLLSDRFSAERPKGSFSTLEIQRTEQGDSAMYLCASSTTGGTGELFFGEGSRLTVL.

The CDR3 DNA, read in part, is TGTGCCAGCAGTGAACAGGGGGAGTCGTACAATGAG. This codes for CASSEQGESYNE. The whole CDR3 reads CASSEQGESYNEQFF. The chain recombines TRBV2 with TRBJ2-1; 7 bases are shared with TRBD1. Read coverage stops 3 residues before the CDR3 terminus; the germline J gene supplies the remainder. Trimming at V came to 2 bases and at J to 4 bases, leaving 5 bases not matched to a gene. CDR3 size: 15 residues. Looked up from germline, CDR1 is SNHLY and CDR2 is FYNNEI.

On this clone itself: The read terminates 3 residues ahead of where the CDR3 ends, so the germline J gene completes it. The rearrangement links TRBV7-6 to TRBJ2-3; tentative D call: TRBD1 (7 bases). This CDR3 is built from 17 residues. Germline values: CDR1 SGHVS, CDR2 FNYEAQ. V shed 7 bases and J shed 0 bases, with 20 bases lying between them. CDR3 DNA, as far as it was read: TGTGCCAGCAACCGTTATCCCAGGGGGGTCAGCACAGATACG. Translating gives CASNRYPRGVSTDT. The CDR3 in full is CASNRYPRGVSTDTQYF.

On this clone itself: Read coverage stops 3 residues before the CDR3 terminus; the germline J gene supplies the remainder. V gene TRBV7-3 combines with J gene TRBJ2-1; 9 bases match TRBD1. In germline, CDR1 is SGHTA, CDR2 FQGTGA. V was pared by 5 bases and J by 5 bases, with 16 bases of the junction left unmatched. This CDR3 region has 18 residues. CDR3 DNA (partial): TGTGCCAGCAGCCCTAACCTGGGGACAGGGAGGACTAACAATGAG. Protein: CASSPNLGTGRTNNE. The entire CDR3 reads CASSPNLGTGRTNNEQFF.

Incomplete CDR3 DNA: TGTGCCAGCAGCTTAGCTACCGACGCGGGAGCAGTCAATGAG. This codes for CASSLATDAGAVNE. The whole CDR3 sequence is CASSLATDAGAVNEQFF. The chain employs TRBV7-2 and TRBJ2-1, with 7 bases lining up with TRBD2. The DNA ends 3 residues before the CDR3 does, and the rest of the CDR3 is filled in from the germline J gene. Unmatched junction bases numbered 11, after V lost 0 bases and J lost 6 bases. Germline V CDR1 and CDR2: SGHTA, FQGNSA. This CDR3 region has 17 residues.

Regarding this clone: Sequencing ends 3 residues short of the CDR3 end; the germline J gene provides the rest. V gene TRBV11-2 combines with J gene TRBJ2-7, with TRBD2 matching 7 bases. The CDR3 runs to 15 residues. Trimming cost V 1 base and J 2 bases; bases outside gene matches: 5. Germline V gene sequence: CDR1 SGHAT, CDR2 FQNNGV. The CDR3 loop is CASSLGGEGTYEQYF. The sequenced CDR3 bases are TGTGCCAGCAGCTTAGGGGGGGAGGGAACCTACGAG.

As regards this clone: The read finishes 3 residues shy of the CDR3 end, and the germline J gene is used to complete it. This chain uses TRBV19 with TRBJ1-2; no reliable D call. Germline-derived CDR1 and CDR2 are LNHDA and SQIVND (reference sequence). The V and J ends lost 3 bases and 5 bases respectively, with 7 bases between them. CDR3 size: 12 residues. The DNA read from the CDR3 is TGTGCCAGTAGTATCATCGGTTATGGC. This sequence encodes CASSIIGYG. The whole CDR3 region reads CASSIIGYGYTF.

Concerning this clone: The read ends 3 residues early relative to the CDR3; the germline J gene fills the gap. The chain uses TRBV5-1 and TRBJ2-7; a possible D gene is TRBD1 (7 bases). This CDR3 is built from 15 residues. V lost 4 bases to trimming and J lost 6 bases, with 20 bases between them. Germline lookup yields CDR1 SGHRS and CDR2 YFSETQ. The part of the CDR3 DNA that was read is TGCGCCAGCAGCCTAGGGACAGCCTCGGAGGGCGAG. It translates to CASSLGTASEGE. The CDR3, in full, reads CASSLGTASEGEQYF.

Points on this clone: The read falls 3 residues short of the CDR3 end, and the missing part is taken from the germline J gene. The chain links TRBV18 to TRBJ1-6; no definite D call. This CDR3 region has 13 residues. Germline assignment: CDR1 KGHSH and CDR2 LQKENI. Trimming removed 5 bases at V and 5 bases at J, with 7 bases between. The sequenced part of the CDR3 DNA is TGTGCCAGCTCAATACAGCATAATTCACCC. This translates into CASSIQHNSP. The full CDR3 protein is CASSIQHNSPLHF.

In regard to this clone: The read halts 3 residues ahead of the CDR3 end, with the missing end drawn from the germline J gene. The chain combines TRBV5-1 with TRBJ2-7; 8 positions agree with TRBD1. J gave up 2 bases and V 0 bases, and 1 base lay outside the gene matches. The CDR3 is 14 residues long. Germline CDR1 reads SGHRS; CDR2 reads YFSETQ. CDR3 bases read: TGCGCCAGCAGCTTGGCGGGACAGGCCTACGAG. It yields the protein CASSLAGQAYE. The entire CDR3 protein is CASSLAGQAYEQYF.

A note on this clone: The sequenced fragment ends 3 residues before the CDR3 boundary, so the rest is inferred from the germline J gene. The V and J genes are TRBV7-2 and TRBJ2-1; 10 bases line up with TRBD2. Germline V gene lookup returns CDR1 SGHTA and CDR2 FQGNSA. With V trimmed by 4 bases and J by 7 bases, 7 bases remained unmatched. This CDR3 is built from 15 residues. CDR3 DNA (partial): TGTGCCAGCAGCTCCACTAGCGGGACGGGTAATGAG. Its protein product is CASSSTSGTGNE. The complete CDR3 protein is CASSSTSGTGNEQFF.

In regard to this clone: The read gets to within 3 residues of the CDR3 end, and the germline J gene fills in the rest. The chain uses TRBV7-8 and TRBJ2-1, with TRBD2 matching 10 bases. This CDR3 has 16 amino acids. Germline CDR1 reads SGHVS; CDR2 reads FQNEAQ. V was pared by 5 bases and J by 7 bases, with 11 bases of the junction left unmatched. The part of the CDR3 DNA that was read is TGTGCCAGCAGCGCGGACCTAGCGGGAGCTTGGAATGAG. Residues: CASSADLAGAWNE. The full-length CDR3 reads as CASSADLAGAWNEQFF.

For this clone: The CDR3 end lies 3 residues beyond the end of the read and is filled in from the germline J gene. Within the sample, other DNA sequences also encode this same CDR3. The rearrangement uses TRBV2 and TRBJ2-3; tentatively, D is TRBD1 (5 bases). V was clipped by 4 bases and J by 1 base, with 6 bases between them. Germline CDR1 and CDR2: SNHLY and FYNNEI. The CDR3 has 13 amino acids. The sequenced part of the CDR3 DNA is TGTGCCAGCAGTGTACAGGGCACAGATACG. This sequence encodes CASSVQGTDT. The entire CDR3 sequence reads CASSVQGTDTQYF.

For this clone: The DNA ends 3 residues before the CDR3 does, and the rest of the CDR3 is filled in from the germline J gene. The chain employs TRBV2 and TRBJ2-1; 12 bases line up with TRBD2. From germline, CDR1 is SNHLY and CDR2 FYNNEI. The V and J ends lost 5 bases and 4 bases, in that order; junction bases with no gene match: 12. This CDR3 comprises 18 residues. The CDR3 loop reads CASSTQTSGSTPYNEQFF. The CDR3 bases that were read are TGTGCCAGCAGTACCCAGACTAGCGGGAGCACTCCTTACAATGAG.

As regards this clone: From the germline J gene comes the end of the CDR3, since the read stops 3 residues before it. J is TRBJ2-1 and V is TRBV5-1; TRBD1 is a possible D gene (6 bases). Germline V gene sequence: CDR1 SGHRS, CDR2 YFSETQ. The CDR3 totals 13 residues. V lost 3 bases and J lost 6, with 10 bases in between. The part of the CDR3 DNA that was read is TGCGCCAGCAGCTCCGAAGGGGGCAATGAG. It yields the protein CASSSEGGNE. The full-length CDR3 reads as CASSSEGGNEQFF.

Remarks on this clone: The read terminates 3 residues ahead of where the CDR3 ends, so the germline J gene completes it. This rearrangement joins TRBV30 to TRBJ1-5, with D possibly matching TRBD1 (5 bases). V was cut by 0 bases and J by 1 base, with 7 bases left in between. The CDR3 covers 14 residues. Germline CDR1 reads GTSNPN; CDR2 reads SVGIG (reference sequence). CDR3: CAWSVGASNQPQHF. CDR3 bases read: TGTGCCTGGAGTGTAGGGGCAAGCAATCAGCCC.

CDR3 residues: CASSLNPGQGNEKLFF. The DNA read from the CDR3 is TGTGCCAGCAGCTTAAACCCGGGACAGGGAAATGAAAAA. The chain uses TRBV7-6 and TRBJ1-4; 9 positions match TRBD1. Sequencing ends 3 residues short of the CDR3 end; the germline J gene provides the rest. Germline lookup yields CDR1 SGHVS and CDR2 FNYEAQ. The J segment lost 5 bases and the V segment lost 2 bases, leaving 6 bases of the junction unmatched. CDR3 length equals 16 residues.